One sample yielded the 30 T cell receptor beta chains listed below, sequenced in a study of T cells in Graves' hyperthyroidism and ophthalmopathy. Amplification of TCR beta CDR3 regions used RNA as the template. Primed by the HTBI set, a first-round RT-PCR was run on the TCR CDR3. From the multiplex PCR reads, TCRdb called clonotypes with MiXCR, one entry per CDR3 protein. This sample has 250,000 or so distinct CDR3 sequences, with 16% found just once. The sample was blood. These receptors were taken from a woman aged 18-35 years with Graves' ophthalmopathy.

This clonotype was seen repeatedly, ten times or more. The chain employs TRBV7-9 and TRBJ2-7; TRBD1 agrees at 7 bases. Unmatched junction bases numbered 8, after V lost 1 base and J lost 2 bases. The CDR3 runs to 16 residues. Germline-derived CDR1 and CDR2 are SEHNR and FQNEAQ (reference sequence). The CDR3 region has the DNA TGTGCCAGCAGCTTAGAGATGACAGGGAGCCCCTACGAGCAGTACTTC. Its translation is CASSLEMTGSPYEQYF.

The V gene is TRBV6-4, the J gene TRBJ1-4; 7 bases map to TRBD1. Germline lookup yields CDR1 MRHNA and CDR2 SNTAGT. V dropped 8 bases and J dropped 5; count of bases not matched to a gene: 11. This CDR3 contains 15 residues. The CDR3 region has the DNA TGTGCCAGCCAAATCCTGGGCAGGGGGAATGAAAAACTGTTTTTT. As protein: CASQILGRGNEKLFF.

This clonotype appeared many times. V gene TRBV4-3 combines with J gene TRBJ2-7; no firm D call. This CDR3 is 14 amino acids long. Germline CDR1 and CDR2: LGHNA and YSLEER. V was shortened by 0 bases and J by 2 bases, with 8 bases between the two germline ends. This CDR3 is CASSQESGPYEQYF. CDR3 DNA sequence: TGCGCCAGCAGCCAAGAATCTGGTCCCTACGAGCAGTACTTC.

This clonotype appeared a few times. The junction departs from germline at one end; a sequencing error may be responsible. The CDR3 nucleotides read TGTGCCACCAGCAGAGACCCCCTCGGGCGGAACACTGAAGCTCTCTTT. Translation: CATSRDPLGRNTEALF. This rearrangement joins TRBV15 to TRBJ1-1; no reliable D call. Germline CDR1 is LNHNV and CDR2 is YYDKDF (reference sequence). CDR3 length equals 16 residues.

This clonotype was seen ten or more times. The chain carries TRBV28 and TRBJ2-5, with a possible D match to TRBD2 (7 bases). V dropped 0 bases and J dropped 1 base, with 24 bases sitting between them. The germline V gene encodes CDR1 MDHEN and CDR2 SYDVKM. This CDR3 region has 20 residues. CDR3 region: CASSLWHRDPKGGTQETQYF. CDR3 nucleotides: TGTGCCAGCAGTTTATGGCACCGGGACCCCAAGGGGGGGACCCAAGAGACCCAGTACTTC. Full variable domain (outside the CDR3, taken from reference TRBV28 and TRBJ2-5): DVKVTQSSRYLVKRTGEKVFLECVQDMDHENMFWYRQDPGLGLRLIYFSYDVKMKEKGDIPEGYSVSREKKERFSLILESASTNQTSMYLCASSLWHRDPKGGTQETQYFGPGTRLLVL.

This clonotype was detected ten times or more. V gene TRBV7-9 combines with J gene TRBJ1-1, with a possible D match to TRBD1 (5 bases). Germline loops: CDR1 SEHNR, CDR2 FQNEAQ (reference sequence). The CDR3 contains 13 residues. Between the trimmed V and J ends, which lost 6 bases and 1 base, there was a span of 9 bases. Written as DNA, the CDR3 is TGTGCCAGCAGTTCACAGGAGAACACTGAAGCTTTCTTT. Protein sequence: CASSSQENTEAFF. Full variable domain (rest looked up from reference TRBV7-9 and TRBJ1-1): DTGVSQNPRHKITKRGQNVTFRCDPISEHNRLYWYRQTLGQGPEFLTYFQNEAQLEKSRLLSDRFSAERPKGSFSTLEIQRTEQGDSAMYLCASSSQENTEAFFGQGTRLTVV.

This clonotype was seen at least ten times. The CDR3 reads CASSQYPGTRGANTIYF. The CDR3, as DNA: TGTGCCAGCAGCCAATACCCGGGGACACGCGGCGCAAACACCATATATTTT. This chain connects TRBV3-1 to TRBJ1-3; a weak D match, TRBD1 (6 bases). The CDR3 runs 17 residues. CDR1 and CDR2 (germline): LGHDT, YNNKEL (reference sequence). V lost 2 bases and J lost 6, with 20 bases in between.

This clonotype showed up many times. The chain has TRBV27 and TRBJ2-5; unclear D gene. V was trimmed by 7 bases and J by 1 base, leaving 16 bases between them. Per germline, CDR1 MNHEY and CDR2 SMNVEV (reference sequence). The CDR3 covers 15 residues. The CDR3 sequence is CASTKTDPFQETQYF. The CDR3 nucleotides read TGTGCCAGCACAAAAACGGACCCATTCCAAGAGACCCAGTACTTC.

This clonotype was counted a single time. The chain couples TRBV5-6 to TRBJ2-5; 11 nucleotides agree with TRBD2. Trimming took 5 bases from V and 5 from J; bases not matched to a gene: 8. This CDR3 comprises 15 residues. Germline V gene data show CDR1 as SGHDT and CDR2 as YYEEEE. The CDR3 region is CASSLIAGGPETQYF. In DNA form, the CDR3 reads TGTGCCAGCAGTCTCATAGCGGGGGGGCCGGAGACCCAGTACTTC. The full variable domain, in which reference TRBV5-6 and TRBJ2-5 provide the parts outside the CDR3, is DAGVTQSPTHLIKTRGQQVTLRCSPKSGHDTVSWYQQALGQGPQFIFQYYEEEERQRGNFPDRFSGHQFPNYSSELNVNALLLGDSALYLCASSLIAGGPETQYFGPGTRLLVL.

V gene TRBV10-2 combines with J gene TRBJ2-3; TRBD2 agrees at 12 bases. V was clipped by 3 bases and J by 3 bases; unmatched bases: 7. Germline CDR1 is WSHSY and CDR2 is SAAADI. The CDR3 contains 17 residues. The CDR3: CASSERLAGGKTDTQYF. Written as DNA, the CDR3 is TGCGCCAGCAGTGAACGGCTAGCGGGAGGGAAGACAGATACGCAGTATTTT.

CDR3 DNA sequence: TGTGCCAGCAGGAATCAGGGAGGGAATCAGCCCCAGCATTTT. Its protein is CASRNQGGNQPQHF. The chain combines TRBV2 with TRBJ1-5; tentative D call: TRBD1 (5 bases). The germline gives CDR1 SNHLY, CDR2 FYNNEI. The ends were cut back, 6 bases at V and 4 bases at J, with 13 bases in the middle. There are 14 residues in the CDR3.

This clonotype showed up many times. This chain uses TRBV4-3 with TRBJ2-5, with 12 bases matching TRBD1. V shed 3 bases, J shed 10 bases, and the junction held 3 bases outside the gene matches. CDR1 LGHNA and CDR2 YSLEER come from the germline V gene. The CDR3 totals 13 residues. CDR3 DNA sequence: TGCGCCAGCAGCCACGGGACAGGGGGCAACCAGTACTTC. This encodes CASSHGTGGNQYF.

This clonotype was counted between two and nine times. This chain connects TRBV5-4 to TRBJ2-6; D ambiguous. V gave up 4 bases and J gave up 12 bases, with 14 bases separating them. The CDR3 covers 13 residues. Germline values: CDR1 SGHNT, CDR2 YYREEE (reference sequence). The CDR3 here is CASSLFVRGVLTF. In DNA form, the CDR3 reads TGTGCCAGCAGCCTTTTCGTCCGCGGCGTCCTGACTTTC.

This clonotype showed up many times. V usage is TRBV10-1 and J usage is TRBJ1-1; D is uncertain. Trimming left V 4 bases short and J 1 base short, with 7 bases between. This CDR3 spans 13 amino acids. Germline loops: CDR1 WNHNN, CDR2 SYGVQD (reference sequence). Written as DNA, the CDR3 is TGCGCCAGCAGTGGAAACAGGAACACTGAAGCTTTCTTT. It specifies CASSGNRNTEAFF.

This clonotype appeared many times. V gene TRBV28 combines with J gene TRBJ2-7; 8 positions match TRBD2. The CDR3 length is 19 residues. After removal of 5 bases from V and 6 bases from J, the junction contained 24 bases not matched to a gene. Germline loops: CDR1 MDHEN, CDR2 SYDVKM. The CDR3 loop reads CASSLILHRLAGNKPEQYF. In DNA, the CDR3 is TGTGCCAGCAGTCTTATCCTGCATCGCCTAGCGGGTAATAAGCCCGAGCAGTACTTC.

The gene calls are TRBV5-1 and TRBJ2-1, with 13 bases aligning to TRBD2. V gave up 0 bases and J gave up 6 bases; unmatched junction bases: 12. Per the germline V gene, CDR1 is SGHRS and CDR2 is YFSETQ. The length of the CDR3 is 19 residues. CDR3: CASSLELAGGIRVRNEQFF. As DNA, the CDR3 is TGCGCCAGCAGCTTGGAACTAGCGGGGGGGATCCGGGTTCGCAATGAGCAGTTCTTC.

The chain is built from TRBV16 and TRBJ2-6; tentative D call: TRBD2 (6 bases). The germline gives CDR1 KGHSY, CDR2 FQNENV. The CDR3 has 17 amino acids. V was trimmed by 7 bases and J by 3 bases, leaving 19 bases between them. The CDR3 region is CASTTGLDWGGANVLTF. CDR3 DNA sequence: TGTGCCAGCACCACGGGACTGGATTGGGGTGGGGCCAACGTCCTGACTTTC.

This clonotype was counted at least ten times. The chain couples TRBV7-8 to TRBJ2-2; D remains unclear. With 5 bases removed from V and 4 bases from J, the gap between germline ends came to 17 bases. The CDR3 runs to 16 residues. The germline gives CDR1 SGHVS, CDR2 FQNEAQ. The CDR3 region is CASSRQAALVTGELFF. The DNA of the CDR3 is TGTGCCAGCAGCCGTCAGGCTGCCCTAGTCACCGGGGAGCTGTTTTTT.

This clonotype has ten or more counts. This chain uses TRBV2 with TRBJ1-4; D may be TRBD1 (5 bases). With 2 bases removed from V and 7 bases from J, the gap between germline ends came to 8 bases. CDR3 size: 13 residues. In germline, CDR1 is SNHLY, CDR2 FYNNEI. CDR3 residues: CASSEFRVEKLFF. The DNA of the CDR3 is TGTGCCAGCAGTGAATTCAGGGTTGAAAAACTGTTTTTT.

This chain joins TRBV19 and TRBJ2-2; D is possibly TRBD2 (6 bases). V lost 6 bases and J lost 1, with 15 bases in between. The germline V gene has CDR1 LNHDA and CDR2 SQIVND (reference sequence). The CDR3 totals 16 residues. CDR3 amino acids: CASSPVGRENTGELFF. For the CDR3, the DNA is TGTGCCAGTAGCCCCGTCGGGCGGGAGAACACCGGGGAGCTGTTTTTT.

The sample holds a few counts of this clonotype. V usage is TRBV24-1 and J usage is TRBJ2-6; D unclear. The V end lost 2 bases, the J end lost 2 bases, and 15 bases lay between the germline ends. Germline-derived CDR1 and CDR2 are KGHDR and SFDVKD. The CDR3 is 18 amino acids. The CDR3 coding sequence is TGTGCCACCAGTGATTCAAGAGCCCCAGGCCCTGGGGCCAACGTCCTGACTTTC. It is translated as CATSDSRAPGPGANVLTF.

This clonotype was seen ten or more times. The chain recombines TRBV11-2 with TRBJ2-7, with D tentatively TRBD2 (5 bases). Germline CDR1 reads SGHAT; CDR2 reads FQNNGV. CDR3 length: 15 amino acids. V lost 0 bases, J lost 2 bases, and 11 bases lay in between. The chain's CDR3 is CASSLDGEMTYEQYF. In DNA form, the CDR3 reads TGTGCCAGCAGCTTAGACGGGGAGATGACCTACGAGCAGTACTTC. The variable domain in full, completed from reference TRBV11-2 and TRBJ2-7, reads EAGVAQSPRYKIIEKRQSVAFWCNPISGHATLYWYQQILGQGPKLLIQFQNNGVVDDSQLPKDRFSAERLKGVDSTLKIQPAKLEDSAVYLCASSLDGEMTYEQYFGPGTRLTVT.

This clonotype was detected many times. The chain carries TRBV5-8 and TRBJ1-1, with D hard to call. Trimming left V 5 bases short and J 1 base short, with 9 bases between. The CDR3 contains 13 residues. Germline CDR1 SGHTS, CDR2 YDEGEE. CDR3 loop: CASRWERNTEAFF. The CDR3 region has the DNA TGTGCCAGCAGATGGGAACGGAACACTGAAGCTTTCTTT.

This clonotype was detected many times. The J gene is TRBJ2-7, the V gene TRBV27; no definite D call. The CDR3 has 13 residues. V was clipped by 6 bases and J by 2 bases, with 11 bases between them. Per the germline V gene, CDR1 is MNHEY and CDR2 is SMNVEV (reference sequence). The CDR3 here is CASSLRLAYEQYF. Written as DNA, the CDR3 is TGTGCCAGCAGCTTGCGCCTGGCCTACGAGCAGTACTTC.

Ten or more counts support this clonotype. CDR3 DNA: TGTGCCAGCAGCCCTATCATTGGGGGGAATGAGCAGTTCTTC. This gives the protein CASSPIIGGNEQFF. The chain recombines TRBV7-9 with TRBJ2-1, with a possible D match to TRBD2 (6 bases). Looked up from germline, CDR1 is SEHNR and CDR2 is FQNEAQ (reference sequence). The CDR3 runs 14 residues. The V and J ends lost 5 bases and 7 bases respectively, with 15 bases between them.

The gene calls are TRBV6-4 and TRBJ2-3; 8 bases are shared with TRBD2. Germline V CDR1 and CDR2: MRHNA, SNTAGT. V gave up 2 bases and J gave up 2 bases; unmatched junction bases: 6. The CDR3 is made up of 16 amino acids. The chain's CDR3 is CASSDIASGSTDTQYF. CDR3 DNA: TGTGCCAGCAGTGACATAGCTAGCGGGTCCACAGATACGCAGTATTTT.

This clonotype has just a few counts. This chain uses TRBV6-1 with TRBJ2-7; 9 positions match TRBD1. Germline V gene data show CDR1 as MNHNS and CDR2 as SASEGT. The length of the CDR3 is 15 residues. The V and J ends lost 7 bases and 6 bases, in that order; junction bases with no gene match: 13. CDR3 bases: TGTGCCAGCACCCGAGACAGGGGGTATTCTTCCGAGCAGTACTTC. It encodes CASTRDRGYSSEQYF.

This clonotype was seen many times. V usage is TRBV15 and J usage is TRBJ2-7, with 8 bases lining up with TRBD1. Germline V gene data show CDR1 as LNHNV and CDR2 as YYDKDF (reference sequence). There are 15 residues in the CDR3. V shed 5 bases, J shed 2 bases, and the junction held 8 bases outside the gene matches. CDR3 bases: TGTGCCACCAGCGCCCGGGACAGGTTAACCTACGAGCAGTACTTC. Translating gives CATSARDRLTYEQYF. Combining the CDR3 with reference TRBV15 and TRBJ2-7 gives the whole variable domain DAMVIQNPRYQVTQFGKPVTLSCSQTLNHNVMYWYQQKSSQAPKLLFHYYDKDFNNEADTPDNFQSRRPNTSFCFLDIRSPGLGDTAMYLCATSARDRLTYEQYFGPGTRLTVT.

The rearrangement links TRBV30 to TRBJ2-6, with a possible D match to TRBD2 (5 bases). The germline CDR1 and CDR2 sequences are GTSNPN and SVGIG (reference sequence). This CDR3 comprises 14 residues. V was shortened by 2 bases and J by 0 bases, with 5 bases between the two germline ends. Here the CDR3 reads CAWSRDSGANVLTF. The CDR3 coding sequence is TGTGCCTGGAGTCGGGACTCTGGGGCCAACGTCCTGACTTTC.

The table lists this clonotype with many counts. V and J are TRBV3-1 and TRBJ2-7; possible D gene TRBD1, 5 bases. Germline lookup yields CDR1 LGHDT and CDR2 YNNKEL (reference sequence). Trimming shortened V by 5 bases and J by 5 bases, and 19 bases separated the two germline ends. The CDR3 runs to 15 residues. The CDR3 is CASSSRQSYGNEQYF. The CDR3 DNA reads TGTGCCAGCAGCTCCCGACAGTCCTATGGCAACGAGCAGTACTTC.